This T cell receptor (beta chain) was sequenced in a study of CXCR3-negative and CXCR3-positive naive CD8 T cells. Study results and caveats: Relative to CXCR3-negative naive cells, CXCR3-positive naive cells had more hydrophobic TRB CDR3s. CXCR3 expression dropped partially after cryopreservation, and most assays relied on fresh PBMCs.

Worth noting for this clonotype: Its antigen remains unidentified.

Libraries of TRB cDNA were made by 5' RACE and carried UMIs. TCRdb reworked the 5' RACE reads into one entry per CDR3 protein, no DNA. The repertoire table contains about 98,000 distinct CDR3 sequences. There are 18 residues in the CDR3. Looked up from germline, CDR1 is DFQATT and CDR2 is SNEGSKA (reference sequence). The source of this sequence is a human donor in good health. Some clones in this sample may be carry-over from other donors' samples. The chain combines TRBV20-1 with TRBJ2-5; TCRdb names TRBD1, which stays unverified in the absence of DNA. Sequenced sample: naive CXCR3+ CD8+ T cells from blood. Sample subset: CD45RO-CCR7+CD27+CD95- naive CD8+ T cells expressing CXCR3 (TNR3+). CDR3 amino acids: CSAREGGAGVARFETQYF.